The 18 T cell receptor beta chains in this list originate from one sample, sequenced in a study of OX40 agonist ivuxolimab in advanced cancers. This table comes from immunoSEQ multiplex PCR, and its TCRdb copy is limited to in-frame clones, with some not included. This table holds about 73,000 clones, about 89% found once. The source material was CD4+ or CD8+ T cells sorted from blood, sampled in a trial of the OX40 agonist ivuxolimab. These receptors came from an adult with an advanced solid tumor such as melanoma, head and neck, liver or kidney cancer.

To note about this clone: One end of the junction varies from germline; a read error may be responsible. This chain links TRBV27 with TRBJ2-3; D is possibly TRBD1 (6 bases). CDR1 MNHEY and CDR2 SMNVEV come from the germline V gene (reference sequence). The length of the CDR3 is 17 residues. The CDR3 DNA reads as TGTGCCAGCAGTATATCAACCGGGACATCGGTGCGGAATACGCAGTATTTT. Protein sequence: CASSISTGTSVRNTQYF.

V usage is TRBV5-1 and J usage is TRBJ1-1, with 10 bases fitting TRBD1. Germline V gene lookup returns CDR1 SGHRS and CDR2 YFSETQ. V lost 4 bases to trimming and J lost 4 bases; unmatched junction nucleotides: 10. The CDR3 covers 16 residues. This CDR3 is CASSPQTGGGSTEAFF. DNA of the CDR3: TGCGCCAGCAGCCCTCAGACAGGGGGCGGAAGCACTGAAGCTTTCTTT.

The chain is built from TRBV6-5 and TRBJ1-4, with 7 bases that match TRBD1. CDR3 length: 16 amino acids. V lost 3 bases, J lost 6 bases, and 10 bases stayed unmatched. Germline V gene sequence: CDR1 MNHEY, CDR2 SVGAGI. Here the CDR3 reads CASSYGAGTVDEKLFF. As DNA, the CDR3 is TGTGCCAGCAGTTATGGCGCCGGGACAGTCGATGAAAAACTGTTTTTT.

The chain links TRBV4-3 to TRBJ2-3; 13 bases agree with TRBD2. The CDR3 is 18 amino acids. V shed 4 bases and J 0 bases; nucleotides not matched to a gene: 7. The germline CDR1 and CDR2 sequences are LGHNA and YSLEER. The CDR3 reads CASSRLTSGGLSTDTQYF. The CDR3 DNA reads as TGCGCCAGCAGCCGCCTGACTAGCGGGGGGCTGAGCACAGATACGCAGTATTTT.

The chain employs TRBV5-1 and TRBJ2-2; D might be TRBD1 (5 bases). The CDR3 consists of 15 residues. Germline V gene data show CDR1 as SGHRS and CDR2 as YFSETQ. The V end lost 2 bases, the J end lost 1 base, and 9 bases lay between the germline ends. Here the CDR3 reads CASSFARGNTGELFF. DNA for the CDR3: TGCGCCAGCAGCTTCGCTAGGGGGAACACCGGGGAGCTGTTTTTT.

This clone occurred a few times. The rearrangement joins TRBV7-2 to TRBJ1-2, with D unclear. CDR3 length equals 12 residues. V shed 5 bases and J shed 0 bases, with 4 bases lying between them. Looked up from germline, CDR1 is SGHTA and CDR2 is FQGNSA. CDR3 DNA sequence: TGTGCCAGCAGCGGTACTAACTATGGCTACACCTTC. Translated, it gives CASSGTNYGYTF.

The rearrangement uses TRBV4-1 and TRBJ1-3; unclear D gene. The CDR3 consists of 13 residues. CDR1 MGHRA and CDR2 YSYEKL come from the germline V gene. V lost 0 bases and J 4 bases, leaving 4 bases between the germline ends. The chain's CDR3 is CASSQDWGNTIYF. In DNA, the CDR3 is TGCGCCAGCAGCCAAGATTGGGGAAACACCATATATTTT.

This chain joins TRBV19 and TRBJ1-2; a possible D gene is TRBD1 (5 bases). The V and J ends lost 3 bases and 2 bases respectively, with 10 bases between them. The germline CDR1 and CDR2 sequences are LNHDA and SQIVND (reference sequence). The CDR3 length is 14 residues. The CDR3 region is CASSMGDSNYGYTF. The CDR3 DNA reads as TGTGCCAGTAGTATGGGGGACTCAAACTATGGCTACACCTTC.

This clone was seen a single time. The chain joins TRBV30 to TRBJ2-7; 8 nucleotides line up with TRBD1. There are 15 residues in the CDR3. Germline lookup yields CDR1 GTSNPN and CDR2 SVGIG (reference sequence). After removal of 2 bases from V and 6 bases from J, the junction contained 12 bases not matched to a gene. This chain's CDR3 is CAWSKQTGGLSEQYF. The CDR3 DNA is TGTGCCTGGAGTAAACAAACAGGGGGGCTCTCCGAGCAGTACTTC.

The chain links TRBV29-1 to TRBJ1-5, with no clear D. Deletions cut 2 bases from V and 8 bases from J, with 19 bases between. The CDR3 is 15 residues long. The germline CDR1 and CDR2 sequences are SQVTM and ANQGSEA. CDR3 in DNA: TGCAGCGTTGAATCCGTCACAGTGGGAAGTAAGCCCCAGCATTTT. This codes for CSVESVTVGSKPQHF.

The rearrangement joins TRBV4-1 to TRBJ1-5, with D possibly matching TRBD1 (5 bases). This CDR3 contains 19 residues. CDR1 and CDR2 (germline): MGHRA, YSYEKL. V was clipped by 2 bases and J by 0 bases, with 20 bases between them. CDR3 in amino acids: CASSQPPGEAFYSNQPQHF. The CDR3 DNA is TGCGCCAGCAGCCAACCGCCGGGGGAGGCTTTTTATAGCAATCAGCCCCAGCATTTT.

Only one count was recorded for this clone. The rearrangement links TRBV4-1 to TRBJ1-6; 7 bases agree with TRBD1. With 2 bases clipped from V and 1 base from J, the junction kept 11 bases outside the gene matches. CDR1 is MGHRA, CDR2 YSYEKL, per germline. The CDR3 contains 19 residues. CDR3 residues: CASSQYLITGASYNSPLHF. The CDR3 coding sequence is TGCGCCAGCAGCCAATACCTTATTACAGGGGCTTCCTATAATTCACCCCTCCACTTT.

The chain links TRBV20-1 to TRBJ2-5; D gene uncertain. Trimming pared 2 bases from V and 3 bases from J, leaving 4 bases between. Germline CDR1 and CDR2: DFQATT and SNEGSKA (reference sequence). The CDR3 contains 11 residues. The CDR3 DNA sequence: TGCAGTGCTAGACTAAAAGAGACCCAGTACTTC. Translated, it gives CSARLKETQYF.

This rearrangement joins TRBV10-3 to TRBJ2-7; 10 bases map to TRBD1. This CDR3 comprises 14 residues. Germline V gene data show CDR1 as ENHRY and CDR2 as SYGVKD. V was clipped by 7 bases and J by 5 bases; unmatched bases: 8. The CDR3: CAITPGQGTHEQYF. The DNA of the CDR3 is TGTGCCATCACCCCGGGACAGGGGACCCACGAGCAGTACTTC.

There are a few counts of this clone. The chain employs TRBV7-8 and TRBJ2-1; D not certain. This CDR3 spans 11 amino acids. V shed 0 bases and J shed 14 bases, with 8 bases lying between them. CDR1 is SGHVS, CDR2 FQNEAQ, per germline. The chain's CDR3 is CASSLASREFF. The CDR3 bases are TGTGCCAGCAGCTTAGCATCCCGGGAGTTCTTC.

CDR3 sequence (DNA): TGTGCCAGCAGCGGACAGACTCTCAATCAGCCCCAGCATTTT. Its protein is CASSGQTLNQPQHF. The chain uses TRBV28 and TRBJ1-5; tentatively, D is TRBD1 (6 bases). Germline V lookup: CDR1 MDHEN, CDR2 SYDVKM. Between the trimmed V and J ends, which lost 6 bases and 3 bases, there was a span of 12 bases. The CDR3 extends over 14 amino acids.

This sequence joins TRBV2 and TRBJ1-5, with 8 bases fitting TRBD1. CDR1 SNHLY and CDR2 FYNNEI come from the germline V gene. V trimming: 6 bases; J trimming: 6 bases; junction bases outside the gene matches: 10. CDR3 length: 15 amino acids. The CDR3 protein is CASRLRDRSFQPQHF. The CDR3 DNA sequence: TGTGCCAGCAGACTCCGGGACAGGTCGTTTCAGCCCCAGCATTTT.

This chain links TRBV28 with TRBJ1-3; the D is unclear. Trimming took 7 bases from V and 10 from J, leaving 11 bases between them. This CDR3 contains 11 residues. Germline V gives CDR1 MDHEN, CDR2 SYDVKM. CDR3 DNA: TGTGCCAGCACTACCGTGAGGACCATATATTTT. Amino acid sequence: CASTTVRTIYF.